This entry describes one TCR beta chain. This clonotype has at least ten counts. Its antigen is unknown. Within one base of it there is no much larger clone, and no base qualities were kept. The sample is drawn from a study of T cells in Graves' hyperthyroidism and ophthalmopathy (dated by TCRdb to about 2019). For context, the study as a whole: To identify TCR V-J signatures that set the groups apart, the researchers used a discovery cohort of more than 95 patients, made up of roughly 40 with Graves' ophthalmopathy and some 58 with stable Graves' hyperthyroidism. Thyroid tissue and blood T-cell repertoires from about six Graves' hyperthyroidism patients were also compared in the study. The 100 discovery patients were divided at random into training and test sets in a 7:3 ratio. Prospective prediction of ophthalmopathy was tested in an independent validation cohort consisting of about 20 hyperthyroidism patients and around 16 patients who later progressed to ophthalmopathy. After blood sampling, hyperthyroidism patients were treated with methimazole at a starting dose of 30 mg daily, and ophthalmopathy patients were treated with high-dose intravenous methylprednisolone. According to the paper, TCR Vbeta CDR3 sequencing was carried out on over 130 peripheral blood samples, which came from fewer than 50 ophthalmopathy, some 73 hyperthyroidism and approximately 17 progressor patients. Study-level results and caveats: During validation, the model predicted progression to ophthalmopathy a median of approximately six months ahead of onset, with roughly 65% sensitivity and 72% to 80% specificity. No statistical method was used to set the sample size in advance, and investigators knew the group allocation. In cross-validation, a model built on a 13 V-J signature told ophthalmopathy apart from stable hyperthyroidism with approximately 90% sensitivity and around 83% specificity, and in testing the same model reached 80%/75%. Most expanded thyroid clonotypes (frequency above 0.001) were also detected in blood, a finding suggesting that blood repertoires may reflect thyroid immune responses.

Amplification of TCR beta CDR3 regions was carried out from RNA transcripts. For the first round of RT-PCR on the TCR CDR3, the HTBI primer set was used together with the Qiagen OneStep RT-PCR kit. Libraries were constructed in a second round of multiplex PCR, after which size selection and purification were carried out. Paired-end sequencing of the libraries was performed with 100 bp reads on an Illumina HiSeq2000. Per the original workflow: SOAPnuke was used to process the raw data, with reads discarded if the reads contained adapters or uncalled bases, had a mean Phred below 15, or lacked an exact constant-primer or identifier match. High-quality paired reads were merged using COPE v1.2.5, and each unique nucleotide sequence was defined as a clonotype. MiTCR v1.1 was used to align the clonotypes against IMGT TRBV, TRBD and TRBJ reference segments. The analysis was restricted to V-J combinations with a frequency above 0.0001, which together covered over 99% of the repertoires. A TCS score was defined as the ratio between F50 (clonal expansion) and ExV (chaos), using BLOSUM62-based TCRdist between CDR3 peptides within each V-J. Welch's t-statistics and random forest reduced 500 to 650 V-J features to 10 to 15, which were used in a naive Bayes classifier (R e1071). The similarity between thyroid and blood repertoires was quantified using the Morisita-Horn index. Clones were called with MiXCR by TCRdb after fastp trimmed the public reads at Q25, and only in-frame beta chains were retained. Each entry is one CDR3 protein sequence, shown with its most common DNA and genes. TCRdb, rather than the study authors, made the V and J calls. Across this sample there are 450,000 to 700,000 distinct CDR3 sequences, with about 45% seen only once. Around 8% of the sample lies in the top ten.

Stable Graves' hyperthyroidism was defined as the absence of progression to ophthalmopathy over 18 months of follow-up. Hyperthyroidism patients were newly diagnosed, with disease duration under 2 months, and aged 18 to 65 years. Any patient with an uncontrolled infection, another autoimmune disease, pregnancy or lactation was excluded. Clinical symptoms, serum thyroxine and TRAb, thyroid ultrasound, and orbital computed tomography formed the basis for the diagnoses. Total RNA was extracted using Trizol reagent, and RNA quality was assessed on an Agilent 2100 Bioanalyzer. The CDR3 measures 15 amino acids from cysteine to phenylalanine. The kept DNA is CDR3 alone, 45 bases in frame from the first base. Sequences LNHDA (CDR1) and SQIVND (CDR2) are obtained from the germline V gene (reference sequence). The V end gives up 5 bases and the J end 0 bases, leaving 7 bases in the junction not matched to a gene.

This sequence uses TRBV19 and TRBJ2-7, with 7 middle bases fitting TRBD1. The TCR originated in a woman aged 18-29 years with Graves' hyperthyroidism. Sequencing was carried out using peripheral blood or thyroid tissue (not recorded which). The DNA sequence is as follows: TGTGCCAGTAGTGCTGGACAGGCAAGCTCCTACGAGCAGTACTTC. It is translated as CASSAGQASSYEQYF. Reference TRBV19 and TRBJ2-7 proteins supply the regions before and after the CDR3; the full variable domain is: DGGITQSPKYLFRKEGQNVTLSCEQNLNHDAMYWYRQDPGQGLRLIYYSQIVNDFQKGDIAEGYSVSREKKESFPLTVTSAQKNPTAFYLCASSAGQASSYEQYFGPGTRLTVT.